Listed here is a single TCR beta chain. The antigen is undetermined. The entry originates in a study of shared clonotypes between healthy human individuals. Study-level findings and limits: Non-shared clonotypes displayed generation probabilities falling below those of clonotypes present in all four donors. Despite large depth, rarefaction showed incomplete sorted-subset sequencing. Estimated richness values were generally larger in naive subsets than in memory subsets.

CD45RO-negative CD8 cells positively selected for CCR7 made up the naive population, which excluded terminally differentiated effector memory CD45RA+ cells. The repertoire was sequenced with immunoSEQ multiplex PCR; TCRdb's copy has only in-frame clones and lacks some. This repertoire shows about 2.1 million clones, 90% to 95% found once; its top ten account for about 1.6%. This CDR3 contains 14 residues. From germline, CDR1 is MDHEN and CDR2 SYDVKM. Trimming took 7 bases from V and 0 from J, leaving 13 bases between them. The chain combines TRBV28 with TRBJ2-7; D is uncertain. The receptor was isolated from a man aged 18 to 29 in good health. Some clones in this sample may be carry-over from other donors' samples. The sequenced sample consisted of naive CD8+ T cells from PBMCs. The CDR3: CASTDASSSYEQYF. The CDR3 region has the DNA TGTGCCAGCACGGACGCCTCCAGCTCCTACGAGCAGTACTTC.